The sequence of this T cell receptor beta chain was determined in a study of Ad26.COV2.S vaccination and SARS-CoV-2 variants. Across the whole study: The donor belonged to the COV1001 Ad26.COV2.S trial arm. By the intramuscular route, Ad26.COV2.S was given once, or twice 56 days apart. Study conclusions and caveats: Non-spike TCR breadth did not differ much between vaccine and placebo recipients.

As for this clone: Its antigen is undetermined.

Treatment of the sample: roughly 20 received Ad26.COV2.S at low or high dose, single or two shots; about 5 received placebo; per-sample allocation not given. Sampling happened 63 days after the first vaccine or placebo injection. CDR1 is WNHNN, CDR2 SYGVQD, per germline (reference sequence). The V segment lost 2 bases and the J segment 5 bases; nucleotides outside the gene matches: 5. This CDR3 is 15 amino acids long. Method: immunoSEQ multiplex PCR; TCRdb's copy keeps in-frame clones and lacks some. The table shows hundreds of thousands of clones, with 80% to 90% occurring only once. This chain uses TRBV10-1 with TRBJ2-2, with 7 bases matching TRBD2. The sequence was obtained from a person between 18 and 65 years old who received the Ad26.COV2.S COVID-19 vaccine or a placebo. The sample was peripheral blood, taken in a trial of Ad26.COV2.S vaccine versus placebo. This CDR3 is CASSEPGAGTGELFF. Here the CDR3 DNA reads TGCGCCAGCAGTGAGCCGGGAGCGGGGACCGGGGAGCTGTTTTTT.